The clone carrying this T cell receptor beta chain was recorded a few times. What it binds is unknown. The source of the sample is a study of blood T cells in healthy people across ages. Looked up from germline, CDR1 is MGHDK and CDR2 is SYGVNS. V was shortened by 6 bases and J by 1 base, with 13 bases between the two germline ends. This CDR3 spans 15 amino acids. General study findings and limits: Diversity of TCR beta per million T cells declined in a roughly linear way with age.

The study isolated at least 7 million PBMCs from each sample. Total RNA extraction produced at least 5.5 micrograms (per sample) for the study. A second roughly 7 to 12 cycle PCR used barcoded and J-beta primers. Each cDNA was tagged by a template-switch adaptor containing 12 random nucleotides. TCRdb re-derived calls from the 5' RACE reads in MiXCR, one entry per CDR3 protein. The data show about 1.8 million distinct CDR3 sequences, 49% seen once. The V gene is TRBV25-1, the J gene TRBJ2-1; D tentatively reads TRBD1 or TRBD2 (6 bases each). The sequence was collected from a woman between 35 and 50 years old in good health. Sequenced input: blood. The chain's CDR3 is CASSPQGRSYNEQFF. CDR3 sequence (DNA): TGTGCCAGCAGCCCCCAGGGGAGGTCCTACAATGAGCAGTTCTTC.